This passage covers 19 T cell receptor beta chains from one sample sequenced in a study of Ad26.COV2.S vaccination and SARS-CoV-2 variants. This sample's treatment: about 20 received Ad26.COV2.S at low or high dose, single or two shots; 5 received placebo; per-sample allocation not given. The samples were gathered on day 63 after the first injection of vaccine or placebo. Clones were sequenced by immunoSEQ multiplex PCR, and TCRdb holds only the in-frame ones, with some missing. The profile shows a few hundred thousand clones, roughly 90% of them singletons. Sequences were derived from peripheral blood, sampled in a trial of Ad26.COV2.S vaccine versus placebo. The receptor set was obtained from a person aged 18-60 years who received the Ad26.COV2.S COVID-19 vaccine or a placebo.

The genes are TRBV9 and TRBJ2-1; 10 bases are shared with TRBD2. Germline V CDR1 and CDR2: SGDLS, YYNGEE. V shed 4 bases and J 3 bases; nucleotides not matched to a gene: 10. The CDR3 runs 17 residues. This chain's CDR3 is CASSPILAGVYYNEQFF. In DNA, the CDR3 is TGTGCCAGCAGCCCGATTCTAGCGGGAGTTTACTACAATGAGCAGTTCTTC.

V usage is TRBV7-8 and J usage is TRBJ1-2; D is undetermined. CDR1 is SGHVS and CDR2 is FQNEAQ in the germline V gene. This CDR3 comprises 15 residues. V was pared by 5 bases and J by 4 bases, with 17 bases between. The CDR3 nucleotides are TGTGCCAGCAGCCCGAATCTAGGGTCCGGCTATGGCTACACCTTC. Translation gives CASSPNLGSGYGYTF.

This chain uses TRBV9 with TRBJ2-1; D not resolved. Trimming took 1 base from V and 13 from J, leaving 15 bases between them. CDR3 size: 13 residues. CDR1 and CDR2 (germline): SGDLS, YYNGEE. The DNA for the CDR3 is TGTGCCAGCAGCGTATCCCCTCGGCCAATACAGTTCTTC. Translated: CASSVSPRPIQFF.

This clone was seen once. The chain employs TRBV21-1 and TRBJ1-2; TRBD1, as called in the table, went unchecked against the DNA. TRBV21-1 is given as a pseudogene. This CDR3 region has 15 residues. The CDR3 nucleotides are TGTGCCAGCCCGCCCGACAGGCGGTGTAACTATGGCTACACCTTC. Translated: CASPPDRRCNYGYTF.

This clone came up once. In DNA, the CDR3 is TGTGCCAGCAGCTCTGGCAATGAGCAGTTCTTC. Translated, it gives CASSSGNEQFF. The chain carries TRBV7-8 and TRBJ2-1; D call uncertain. Germline V gives CDR1 SGHVS, CDR2 FQNEAQ. V was clipped by 4 bases and J by 6 bases, with 4 bases between them. The CDR3 sequence is 11 residues long.

This chain joins TRBV7-2 and TRBJ2-5, with D possibly being TRBD2 (6 bases). This CDR3 has 14 amino acids. Trimming pared 2 bases from V and 0 bases from J, leaving 7 bases between. Per the germline V gene, CDR1 is SGHTA and CDR2 is FQGNSA. The CDR3 DNA sequence: TGTGCCAGCAGCTTACCGGGGGACCAAGAGACCCAGTACTTC. Encoded protein: CASSLPGDQETQYF.

V usage is TRBV5-4 and J usage is TRBJ2-5, with no clear D. The length of the CDR3 is 13 residues. Germline CDR1 and CDR2: SGHNT and YYREEE (reference sequence). V was shortened by 0 bases and J by 5 bases, with 8 bases between the two germline ends. CDR3 sequence: CASSLGKIETQYF. In DNA form, the CDR3 reads TGTGCCAGCAGCTTGGGAAAGATCGAGACCCAGTACTTC.

The chain is built from TRBV6-5 and TRBJ2-6, with D perhaps matching TRBD2 (5 bases). V was pared by 2 bases and J by 1 base, with 6 bases between. This CDR3 has 15 residues. Germline-derived CDR1 and CDR2 are MNHEY and SVGAGI. CDR3 residues: CASSYRGSGANVLTF. The CDR3 bases are TGTGCCAGCAGTTACCGAGGGTCTGGGGCCAACGTCCTGACTTTC.

The rearrangement uses TRBV11-2 and TRBJ2-3; D gene unclear. Germline assignment: CDR1 SGHAT and CDR2 FQNNGV. The CDR3 covers 13 residues. Between the trimmed V and J ends, which lost 8 bases and 1 base, there was a span of 10 bases. Written as DNA, the CDR3 is TGTGCCAGCCGACCCCCCGGCACAGATACGCAGTATTTT. Protein: CASRPPGTDTQYF.

V is TRBV21-1 and J is TRBJ2-1; the table assigns TRBD2, which was not confirmed against the DNA. TRBV21-1 counts as a pseudogene. The CDR3 runs 16 residues. The DNA of the CDR3 is TGTGCCAGCAGCAAAGTGAATAGCCTGGCCTCCAATGAGCAGTTCTTC. Its protein is CASSKVNSLASNEQFF.

This CDR3 reads CASSGLAGGETQYF. CDR3 DNA sequence: TGTGCCAGTAGCGGGCTAGCGGGAGGAGAGACCCAGTACTTC. The chain recombines TRBV19 with TRBJ2-5, with 11 bases matching TRBD2. The CDR3 has 14 residues. With 6 bases clipped from V and 4 bases from J, the junction kept 4 bases outside the gene matches. From germline, CDR1 is LNHDA and CDR2 SQIVND (reference sequence). The whole variable domain, filled in from reference TRBV19 and TRBJ2-5, reads DGGITQSPKYLFRKEGQNVTLSCEQNLNHDAMYWYRQDPGQGLRLIYYSQIVNDFQKGDIAEGYSVSREKKESFPLTVTSAQKNPTAFYLCASSGLAGGETQYFGPGTRLLVL.

This clone is a singleton in its sample. The gene calls are TRBV5-4 and TRBJ2-7; 7 bases map to TRBD1. V lost 9 bases, J lost 1 base, and 10 bases stayed unmatched. CDR3 size: 14 residues. Per germline, CDR1 SGHNT and CDR2 YYREEE (reference sequence). CDR3 nucleotide sequence: TGTGCCATTTCGGACAGGCGCTTTTCCTACGAGCAGTACTTC. This encodes CAISDRRFSYEQYF.

This clone has only one observation. The chain employs TRBV5-5 and TRBJ1-1; no clear D gene. The CDR3 extends over 13 amino acids. CDR1 is SGHKS, CDR2 YYEKEE, per germline (reference sequence). V shed 4 bases and J shed 2 bases, with 9 bases lying between them. CDR3 DNA sequence: TGTGCCAGCAGCCCGACATTTAACACTGAAGCTTTCTTT. This gives the protein CASSPTFNTEAFF.

The V call is TRBV5-1, the J call TRBJ1-1; 8 nucleotides line up with TRBD1. Germline V gives CDR1 SGHRS, CDR2 YFSETQ. This CDR3 spans 13 amino acids. Trimming removed 2 bases from V and 6 bases from J; junction bases left unmatched: 3. CDR3 region: CASSFDRGSEAFF. As DNA, the CDR3 is TGCGCCAGCAGCTTCGACAGGGGCTCTGAAGCTTTCTTT.

CDR3 bases: TGTGCCAGCAGCATCTTCGTTAGTCCCGACGCCGCGCAGTACTTC. This translates into CASSIFVSPDAAQYF. The chain employs TRBV7-2 and TRBJ2-7; D remains unclear. This CDR3 is built from 15 residues. The germline CDR1 and CDR2 sequences are SGHTA and FQGNSA. V was shortened by 5 bases and J by 9 bases, with 23 bases between the two germline ends. The variable domain in full, with the rest retrieved from reference TRBV7-2 and TRBJ2-7, is GAGVSQSPSNKVTEKGKDVELRCDPISGHTALYWYRQSLGQGLEFLIYFQGNSAPDKSGLPSDRFSAERTGGSVSTLTIQRTQQEDSAVYLCASSIFVSPDAAQYFGPGTRLTVT.

The J gene is TRBJ1-6, the V gene TRBV6-5, with D hard to call. CDR1 is MNHEY and CDR2 is SVGAGI in the germline V gene. Trimming removed 5 bases at V and 6 bases at J, with 11 bases between. There are 14 residues in the CDR3. The CDR3 sequence is CASSRVVGNSPLHF. The CDR3 DNA sequence: TGTGCCAGCAGTCGAGTAGTGGGTAATTCACCCCTCCACTTT.

The rearrangement links TRBV6-5 to TRBJ1-1; D possibly corresponds to TRBD1 (6 bases). V shed 8 bases and J shed 0 bases, with 10 bases lying between them. Germline loops: CDR1 MNHEY, CDR2 SVGAGI. This CDR3 comprises 13 residues. For the CDR3, the DNA is TGTGCCAGCGGTAGGGGGATGAACACTGAAGCTTTCTTT. Protein product: CASGRGMNTEAFF.

The chain links TRBV29-1 to TRBJ2-7; possibly TRBD1 for D (6 bases). Trimming cost V 7 bases and J 4 bases, with 17 bases left between them. The CDR3 contains 13 residues. The V gene's germline CDR1 is SQVTM and CDR2 ANQGSEA. CDR3 sequence (DNA): TGCAGCGGAGGGGATTTAGGGGGTTACGAGCAGTACTTC. This gives the protein CSGGDLGGYEQYF.

The V and J genes are TRBV2 and TRBJ2-1; D assignment may be TRBD1 or TRBD2 (5 bases each). Germline V CDR1 and CDR2: SNHLY, FYNNEI. The CDR3 consists of 14 residues. With 2 bases removed from V and 9 bases from J, the gap between germline ends came to 14 bases. For the CDR3, the DNA is TGTGCCAGCAGTGAAAGGGGTCTAGCAGCTGAGCAGTTCTTC. Translating gives CASSERGLAAEQFF.